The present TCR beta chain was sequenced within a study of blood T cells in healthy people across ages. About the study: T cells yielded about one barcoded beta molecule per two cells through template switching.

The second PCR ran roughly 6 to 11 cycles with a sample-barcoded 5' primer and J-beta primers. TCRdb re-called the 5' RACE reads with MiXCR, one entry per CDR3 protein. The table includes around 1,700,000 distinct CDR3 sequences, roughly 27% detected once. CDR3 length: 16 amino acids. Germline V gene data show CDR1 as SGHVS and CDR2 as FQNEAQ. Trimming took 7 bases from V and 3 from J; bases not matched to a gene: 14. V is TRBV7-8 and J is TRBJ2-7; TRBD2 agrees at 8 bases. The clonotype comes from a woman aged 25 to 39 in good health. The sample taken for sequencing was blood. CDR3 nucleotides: TGTGCCAGCATCCCCCCCGGGAGGGCCCTACTCTACGAGCAGTACTTC. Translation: CASIPPGRALLYEQYF.